This TCR beta chain was documented in a study of T cell clusters in autoimmune cytopenias. Study-wide background: TRB sequencing had a median 51,575 reads and under 2,500 distinct clonotypes per sample. Whole-study results and caveats: Primary autoimmune cytopenia patients appeared to lack physiological T cell clusters present in healthy donors. Exclusive TRB clusters were about 3-fold more numerous in healthy donors than in active autoimmune hepatitis. No experiment has yet validated the function of the T cell clusters defined in silico.

TRB was amplified by touch-down multiplex PCR, primer pools A and B combined. TCRdb re-called the multiplex PCR reads and catalogs CDR3 proteins one per entry, DNA excluded. This table lists approximately 3,800 distinct CDR3 sequences. Each sample's input was roughly 230 ng genomic DNA, approximately 37,500 genome equivalents. Its frequency marks this clonotype as medium-sized. The antigen remains undetermined. Sequencing was done on a sample of peripheral blood. The clonotype originates from a human donor with an autoimmune cytopenia or autoimmune hepatitis (not recorded which).

The CDR3 spells CASSIQGNTGELFF. V usage is TRBV19 and J usage is TRBJ2-2; TCRdb returns TRBD1, unconfirmable since there is no DNA. The CDR3 is 14 amino acids. Germline-derived CDR1 and CDR2 are LNHDA and SQIVND (reference sequence).